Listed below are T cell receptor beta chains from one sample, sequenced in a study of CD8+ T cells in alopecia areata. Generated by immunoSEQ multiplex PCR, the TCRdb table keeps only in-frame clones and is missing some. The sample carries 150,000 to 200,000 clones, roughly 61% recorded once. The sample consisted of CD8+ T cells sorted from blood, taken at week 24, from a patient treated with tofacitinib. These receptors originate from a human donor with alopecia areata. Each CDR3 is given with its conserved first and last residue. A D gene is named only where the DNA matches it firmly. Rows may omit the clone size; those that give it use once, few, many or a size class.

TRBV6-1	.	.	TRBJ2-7	CASSEPNRQGEQYF	TGTGCCAGCAGTGAACCGAACCGGCAGGGCGAGCAGTACTTC
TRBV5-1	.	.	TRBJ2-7	CASSDENSYEQYF	TGCGCCAGCAGTGACGAAAACTCCTACGAGCAGTACTTC
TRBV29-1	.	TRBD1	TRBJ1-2	CSVNHPGGLHYGYTF	TGCAGCGTTAACCACCCAGGGGGTCTGCACTATGGCTACACCTTC
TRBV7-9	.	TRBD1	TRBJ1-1	CASSLGTAAAFF	TGTGCCAGCAGCCTAGGGACAGCGGCAGCTTTCTTT
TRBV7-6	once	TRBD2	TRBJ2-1	CASSLILVGVSGGPYNEQFF	TGTGCCAGCAGCTTAATCCTGGTCGGAGTTAGCGGGGGGCCCTACAATGAGCAGTTCTTC
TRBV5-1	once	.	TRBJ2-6	CASTLSISSGANVLTF	TGCGCCAGCACCCTATCCATAAGCTCTGGGGCCAACGTCCTGACTTTC
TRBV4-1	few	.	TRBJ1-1	CASSLRHGASEAFF	TGCGCCAGCAGCCTTCGCCATGGGGCCTCTGAAGCTTTCTTT
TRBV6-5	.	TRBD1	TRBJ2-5	CASRQSGQARTQYF	TGTGCCAGCAGACAATCGGGACAGGCCAGGACCCAGTACTTC
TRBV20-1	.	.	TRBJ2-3	CSASERAQYF	TGCAGTGCTAGCGAGCGGGCGCAGTATTTT
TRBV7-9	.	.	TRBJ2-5	CASSLVREPETQYF	TGTGCCAGCAGCTTAGTCAGGGAGCCAGAGACCCAGTACTTC
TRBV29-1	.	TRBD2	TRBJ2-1	CSGAGTDYNEQFF	TGCAGCGGAGCGGGGACCGACTACAATGAGCAGTTCTTC
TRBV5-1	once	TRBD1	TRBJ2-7	CASSPYRGVEQYF	TGCGCCAGCAGCCCCTACAGGGGGGTGGAGCAGTACTTC
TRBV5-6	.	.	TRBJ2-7	CASSFQGPYEQYF	TGTGCCAGCAGCTTCCAGGGGCCCTACGAGCAGTACTTC
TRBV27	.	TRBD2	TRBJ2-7	CASAKTSGGFDEQYF	TGTGCCAGCGCAAAGACTAGCGGGGGGTTCGACGAGCAGTACTTC
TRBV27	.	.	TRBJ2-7	CASSPGTSYEQYF	TGTGCCAGCAGCCCCGGGACATCCTACGAGCAGTACTTC
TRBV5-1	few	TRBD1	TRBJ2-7	CASSLGQGAYEQYF	TGCGCCAGCAGCTTGGGACAGGGGGCCTACGAGCAGTACTTC
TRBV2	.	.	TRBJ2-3	CASTSRYATDTQYF	TGTGCCAGCACCTCCCGGTACGCCACAGATACGCAGTATTTT
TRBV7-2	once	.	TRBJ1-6	CASSLGRTNSPLHF	TGTGCCAGCAGCCTGGGACGGACAAATTCACCCCTCCACTTT
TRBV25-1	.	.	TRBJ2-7	CASTSKKGSEQYF	TGTGCCAGCACCTCAAAGAAGGGTAGCGAGCAGTACTTC
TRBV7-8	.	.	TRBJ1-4	CASSLLYREKLFF	TGTGCCAGCAGCTTACTATACCGGGAAAAACTGTTTTTT
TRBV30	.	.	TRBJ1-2	CAWSVYQTHGYTF	TGTGCCTGGAGTGTATATCAGACTCATGGCTACACCTTC
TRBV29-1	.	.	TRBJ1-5	CSVEDWAGSRSQHF	TGCAGCGTTGAAGATTGGGCAGGAAGTAGGTCCCAGCATTTT
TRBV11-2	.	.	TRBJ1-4	CASSLGSGFMEKLFF	TGTGCCAGCAGCTTAGGGTCAGGGTTTATGGAAAAACTGTTTTTT
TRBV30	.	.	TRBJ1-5	CAWSALGGNNQPQHF	TGTGCCTGGAGTGCACTGGGAGGGAACAATCAGCCCCAGCATTTT
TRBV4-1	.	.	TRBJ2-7	CASSQDSSQAYEQYF	TGCGCCAGCAGCCAAGACTCTTCTCAGGCCTACGAGCAGTACTTC
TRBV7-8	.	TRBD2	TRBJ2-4	CASSLNLAGLAVNIQYF	TGTGCCAGCAGCTTAAATCTCGCTGGGCTAGCGGTAAACATTCAGTACTTC
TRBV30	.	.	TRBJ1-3	CAWSGPYSGNTIYF	TGTGCCTGGTCAGGGCCGTACTCTGGAAACACCATATATTTT
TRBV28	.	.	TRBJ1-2	CATKQDYGYTF	TGTGCCACCAAGCAGGACTATGGCTACACCTTC
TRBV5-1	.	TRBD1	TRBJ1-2	CASSSGKGADGYTF	TGCGCCAGCAGCTCTGGCAAGGGGGCGGACGGCTACACCTTC
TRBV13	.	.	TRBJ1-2	CASSLGAVGYTF	TGTGCCAGCAGCTTAGGGGCGGTTGGCTACACCTTC
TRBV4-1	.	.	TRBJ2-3	CASSQIPDRPRDTQYF	TGCGCCAGCAGCCAAATCCCCGACAGGCCTCGGGATACGCAGTATTTT
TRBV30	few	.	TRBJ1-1	CAWSVGAGEGTEAFF	TGTGCCTGGAGTGTAGGTGCAGGCGAGGGCACTGAAGCTTTCTTT
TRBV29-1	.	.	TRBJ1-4	CSVDGGSNEKLFF	TGCAGCGTTGATGGAGGGTCTAATGAAAAACTGTTTTTT
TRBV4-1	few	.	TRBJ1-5	CASSQKWSNQPQHF	TGCGCCAGCAGCCAAAAGTGGAGCAATCAGCCCCAGCATTTT
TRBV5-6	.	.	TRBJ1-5	CASSLGKNWQPQHF	TGTGCCAGCAGCTTGGGCAAGAACTGGCAGCCCCAGCATTTT
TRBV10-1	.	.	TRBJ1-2	CASSESRGDGYTF	TGCGCCAGCAGTGAGTCGAGAGGCGATGGCTACACCTTC
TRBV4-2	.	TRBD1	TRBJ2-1	CASGPDRGILNEQFF	TGTGCCAGCGGACCGGACAGGGGAATTTTGAATGAGCAGTTCTTC
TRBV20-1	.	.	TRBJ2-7	CSAQIAYEQYF	TGCAGTGCACAGATTGCCTACGAGCAGTACTTC
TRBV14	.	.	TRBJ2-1	CASSQDPGVEQFF	TGTGCCAGCAGCCAAGATCCTGGTGTAGAGCAGTTCTTC
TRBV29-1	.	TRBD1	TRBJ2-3	CSAPTGSTDTQYF	TGCAGCGCGCCGACAGGGAGCACAGATACGCAGTATTTT
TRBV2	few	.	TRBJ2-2	CASSPGDNTGELFF	TGTGCCAGCAGTCCGGGAGATAACACCGGGGAGCTGTTTTTT
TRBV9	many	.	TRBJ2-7	CASSAQRGTSSYEQYF	TGTGCCAGCAGCGCCCAAAGGGGGACCTCTTCCTACGAGCAGTACTTC
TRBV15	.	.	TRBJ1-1	CATSSTQGKDAFF	TGTGCCACCAGCAGTACACAGGGTAAGGACGCTTTCTTT
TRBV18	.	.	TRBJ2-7	CASSPPGRWEVYEQYF	TGTGCCAGCTCACCGCCGGGACGCTGGGAGGTCTACGAGCAGTACTTC
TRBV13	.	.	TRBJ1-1	CASTSFMAEAFF	TGTGCCAGCACCTCCTTTATGGCTGAAGCTTTCTTT
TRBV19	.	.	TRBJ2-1	CASSLGGNEQFF	TGTGCCAGTAGTCTGGGGGGCAATGAGCAGTTCTTC
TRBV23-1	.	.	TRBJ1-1	CASSQNPGTNTEAFF	TGCGCCAGCAGTCAAAACCCCGGGACCAACACTGAAGCTTTCTTT
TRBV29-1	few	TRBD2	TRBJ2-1	CSVLAEATYNEQFF	TGCAGCGTTCTAGCGGAGGCAACCTACAATGAGCAGTTCTTC